What follows are 25 T cell receptor beta chains derived from one specimen sequenced in a study of blood T cell repertoires in COVID-19. This table comes from immunoSEQ multiplex PCR, and its TCRdb copy is limited to in-frame clones, with some not included. Counted here are around 300,000 clones, more than 70% occurring once; the ten biggest clones make up under 5.5%. The sample consisted of PBMCs or T cells enriched from blood (not recorded which). These receptor sequences come from a woman aged 25-40 years who had recovered from COVID-19.

This clone has just a few counts. The J gene is TRBJ2-1, the V gene TRBV5-1; 8 positions match TRBD2. This CDR3 contains 15 residues. V shed 4 bases, J shed 0 bases, and the junction held 3 bases outside the gene matches. The germline V gene has CDR1 SGHRS and CDR2 YFSETQ. CDR3 nucleotides: TGCGCCAGCAGCCTGGGACTAGGCTCCTACAATGAGCAGTTCTTC. Protein product: CASSLGLGSYNEQFF.

The gene calls are TRBV5-5 and TRBJ1-6; no clear D gene. Germline CDR1 and CDR2: SGHKS and YYEKEE (reference sequence). V shed 1 base and J shed 7 bases, with 9 bases lying between them. There are 14 residues in the CDR3. The CDR3 DNA follows: TGTGCCAGCAGCTTGTGGAGCGAAAATTCACCCCTCCACTTT. Encoded protein: CASSLWSENSPLHF.

The gene calls are TRBV5-1 and TRBJ2-2; possibly TRBD2 for D (6 bases). V shed 4 bases and J shed 8 bases, with 21 bases lying between them. Germline CDR1 SGHRS, CDR2 YFSETQ. The CDR3 is made up of 16 amino acids. CDR3 residues: CASSPRRVGAGGELFF. For the CDR3, the DNA is TGCGCCAGCAGCCCCCGGAGGGTGGGCGCTGGGGGGGAGCTGTTTTTT.

This sequence joins TRBV10-3 and TRBJ1-2; weak D call: TRBD1 (5 bases). Trimming removed 2 bases from V and 3 bases from J, with 16 bases in between. Germline assignment: CDR1 ENHRY and CDR2 SYGVKD. The length of the CDR3 is 16 residues. The CDR3 sequence is CAISEQPRTGYYGYTF. The DNA for the CDR3 is TGTGCCATCAGTGAGCAACCGAGAACAGGCTACTATGGCTACACCTTC.

This clone was observed once. The rearrangement links TRBV10-3 to TRBJ1-1, with 8 nucleotides matching TRBD1. This CDR3 region has 17 residues. Unmatched junction bases numbered 8, after V lost 0 bases and J lost 2 bases. CDR1 and CDR2 (germline): ENHRY, SYGVKD. The CDR3 region has the DNA TGTGCCATCAGTGAGTCCGACAGGGGAAGAGGAAACACTGAAGCTTTCTTT. It yields the protein CAISESDRGRGNTEAFF.

The chain couples TRBV10-3 to TRBJ2-7, with D possibly TRBD1 on 5 matching bases. Per germline, CDR1 ENHRY and CDR2 SYGVKD. V lost 5 bases and J lost 2, with 13 bases in between. The CDR3 has 14 residues. As DNA, the CDR3 is TGTGCCATCAGTCCTAGGGGCCCCGCCTACGAGCAGTACTTC. Residues: CAISPRGPAYEQYF.

The chain carries TRBV7-9 and TRBJ1-5, with 10 bases that match TRBD1. CDR1 and CDR2 from the germline V gene are SEHNR and FQNEAQ (reference sequence). The CDR3 has 17 residues. Trimming cost V 5 bases and J 3 bases; bases outside gene matches: 10. The CDR3: CASSKGRGQGNNQPQHF. CDR3 in DNA: TGTGCCAGCAGCAAAGGGCGGGGACAGGGGAACAATCAGCCCCAGCATTTT.

V usage is TRBV9 and J usage is TRBJ1-1; D is undetermined. The CDR3 sequence is 14 residues long. Germline values: CDR1 SGDLS, CDR2 YYNGEE. The V end was cut by 0 bases, the J end by 2 bases, with 8 bases between. CDR3 sequence reads: CASSVDGGNTEAFF. In DNA, the CDR3 is TGTGCCAGCAGCGTAGATGGAGGTAACACTGAAGCTTTCTTT.

The chain has TRBV5-1 and TRBJ2-5, with TRBD1 matching over 7 bases. Germline CDR1 reads SGHRS; CDR2 reads YFSETQ. CDR3 length: 14 residues. V dropped 2 bases and J dropped 8; count of bases not matched to a gene: 9. As DNA, the CDR3 is TGCGCCAGCAGCTTCGACAGGGTGCGTGACACCCAGTACTTC. Residues: CASSFDRVRDTQYF.

This clone has only one observation. J is TRBJ2-7 and V is TRBV14; no clear D. The CDR3 is 15 amino acids. From germline, CDR1 is SGHDN and CDR2 FVKESK. Trimming removed 2 bases at V and 3 bases at J, with 14 bases between. The DNA for the CDR3 is TGTGCCAGCAGCCAATCGGCTGCAGGCCTCTACGAGCAGTACTTC. Translation gives CASSQSAAGLYEQYF.

The chain joins TRBV18 to TRBJ2-3; 8 nucleotides agree with TRBD2. The CDR3 runs 14 residues. CDR1 is KGHSH, CDR2 LQKENI, per germline. J was trimmed by 2 bases and V by 5 bases; bases with no gene match: 3. The DNA for the CDR3 is TGTGCCAGCTCAACGCGGGGGGCCACAGATACGCAGTATTTT. It is translated as CASSTRGATDTQYF.

The CDR3 spells CASSLSSGGEGAIYGYTF. For the CDR3, the DNA is TGTGCCAGCAGTTTATCCTCAGGTGGTGAGGGGGCCATCTATGGCTACACCTTC. This chain uses TRBV28 with TRBJ1-2; TRBD1 matches at 7 bases. The germline CDR1 and CDR2 sequences are MDHEN and SYDVKM. This CDR3 spans 18 amino acids. V shed 1 base, J shed 4 bases, and the junction held 15 bases outside the gene matches.

The chain employs TRBV6-1 and TRBJ1-6, with 9 positions matching TRBD1. There are 16 residues in the CDR3. CDR1 and CDR2 from the germline V gene are MNHNS and SASEGT. Trimming removed 4 bases from V and 8 bases from J; junction bases left unmatched: 9. The CDR3 region is CASSGPGTGTDSPLHF. DNA of the CDR3: TGTGCCAGCAGTGGTCCCGGGACAGGGACGGATTCACCCCTCCACTTT.

The V and J genes are TRBV28 and TRBJ2-7; 7 nucleotides match TRBD1. Germline V gene data show CDR1 as MDHEN and CDR2 as SYDVKM. The CDR3 loop spans 12 amino acids. Trimming took 1 base from V and 6 from J; bases not matched to a gene: 0. The CDR3 coding sequence is TGTGCCAGCAGTTTATACAGGGGCGAGCAGTACTTC. Translation: CASSLYRGEQYF.

This clone was seen a handful of times. The chain combines TRBV27 with TRBJ2-2; weak D call: TRBD2 (7 bases). In germline, CDR1 is MNHEY, CDR2 SMNVEV (reference sequence). The CDR3 is made up of 14 amino acids. V was clipped by 8 bases and J by 5 bases, with 15 bases between them. The CDR3 DNA reads TGTGCCAGCCGTAGGGGGGGGTGGACCGGGGAGCTGTTTTTT. Translation gives CASRRGGWTGELFF.

The chain employs TRBV6-6 and TRBJ2-3; unclear D gene. Germline V gene data show CDR1 as MNHNY and CDR2 as SVGAGI (reference sequence). This CDR3 has 14 residues. Trimming cost V 5 bases and J 3 bases, with 12 bases left between them. This CDR3 reads CASSNLSGTDTQYF. The CDR3 DNA reads as TGTGCCAGCAGTAACCTGTCGGGTACAGATACGCAGTATTTT.

This clone appeared a few times. This rearrangement joins TRBV7-2 to TRBJ1-2; TRBD1 might be the D (6 bases). The CDR3 has 16 amino acids. Germline values: CDR1 SGHTA, CDR2 FQGNSA. Trimming cost V 1 base and J 1 base, with 13 bases left between them. CDR3 amino acids: CASSLVLDRFNYGYTF. The CDR3 DNA is TGTGCCAGCAGCTTAGTTCTAGACAGGTTTAACTATGGCTACACCTTC.

This clone appeared a single time. This rearrangement joins TRBV12-3 or TRBV12-4 to TRBJ2-4, with D maybe TRBD1 (5 bases). Trimming cost V 6 bases and J 6 bases, with 9 bases left between them. The length of the CDR3 is 12 residues. In nucleotides, the CDR3 is TGTGCCAGCAGCTTCGACAGAAACATTCAGTACTTC. Translating gives CASSFDRNIQYF.

J is TRBJ1-6 and V is TRBV29-1; the D is unclear. The germline V gene has CDR1 SQVTM and CDR2 ANQGSEA. The ends were cut back, 0 bases at V and 7 bases at J, with 25 bases in the middle. The CDR3 runs to 19 residues. The CDR3 DNA is TGCAGCGTTGAAGATCTTCATGGCCGGGAACGACCGTGGAATTCACCCCTCCACTTT. It is translated as CSVEDLHGRERPWNSPLHF. The variable domain in full, completed from reference TRBV29-1 and TRBJ1-6, reads SAVISQKPSRDICQRGTSLTIQCQVDSQVTMMFWYRQQPGQSLTLIATANQGSEATYESGFVIDKFPISRPNLTFSTLTVSNMSPEDSSIYLCSVEDLHGRERPWNSPLHFGNGTRLTVT.

The V call is TRBV5-4, the J call TRBJ2-3, with TRBD2 matching 11 bases. The length of the CDR3 is 18 residues. Germline trimming cut 3 bases from V and 3 bases from J; bases unmatched to any gene: 12. Germline V gives CDR1 SGHNT, CDR2 YYREEE (reference sequence). In DNA, the CDR3 is TGTGCCAGCAGCTCTCCGGGAGCTAGCGGGGGGTTGACAGATACGCAGTATTTT. Translating gives CASSSPGASGGLTDTQYF.

Details on this clone: The same CDR3 also results from other DNA sequences found in this sample. The chain recombines TRBV6-5 with TRBJ1-5; TRBD1 agrees at 8 bases. Trimming cost V 6 bases and J 7 bases; bases outside gene matches: 8. This CDR3 has 14 residues. Germline V gives CDR1 MNHEY, CDR2 SVGAGI. The CDR3 here is CASSRGTGGQPQHF. CDR3 DNA: TGTGCCAGCAGCCGAGGGACAGGAGGGCAGCCCCAGCATTTT.

This chain links TRBV6-5 with TRBJ2-3, with 8 bases fitting TRBD1. The V gene end was trimmed by 6 bases and the J gene end by 6 bases; junction bases not matched to a gene: 11. The length of the CDR3 is 15 residues. Germline-derived CDR1 and CDR2 are MNHEY and SVGAGI. The CDR3 sequence is CASSRGTGPYDTQYF. The CDR3 nucleotides are TGTGCCAGCAGCCGCGGGACAGGACCGTACGATACGCAGTATTTT.

This clone was observed a handful of times. The CDR3 reads CASSFGRPLHF. In nucleotides, the CDR3 is TGTGCCAGCAGCTTTGGCAGGCCCCTCCACTTT. The chain combines TRBV7-9 with TRBJ1-6; no clear D gene. In germline, CDR1 is SEHNR, CDR2 FQNEAQ (reference sequence). The CDR3 extends over 11 amino acids. V shed 3 bases and J shed 13 bases, with 7 bases lying between them.

The chain recombines TRBV2 with TRBJ1-5; D call uncertain. Trimming took off 3 bases at V and 6 bases at J, with 9 bases between the two ends. CDR1 is SNHLY, CDR2 FYNNEI, per germline. The CDR3 loop spans 13 amino acids. CDR3 bases: TGTGCCAGCAGTGACACAGTAGGTCAGCCCCAGCATTTT. Translated, it gives CASSDTVGQPQHF.

As for this clone: Within the sample, other DNA sequences also encode this same CDR3. The J gene is TRBJ2-5, the V gene TRBV18; a weak D match, TRBD2 (6 bases). This CDR3 region has 13 residues. Trimming shortened V by 3 bases and J by 1 base, and 6 bases separated the two germline ends. Germline-derived CDR1 and CDR2 are KGHSH and LQKENI. The CDR3 bases are TGTGCCAGCTCACCGGGGGGCCAAGAGACCCAGTACTTC. This encodes CASSPGGQETQYF.